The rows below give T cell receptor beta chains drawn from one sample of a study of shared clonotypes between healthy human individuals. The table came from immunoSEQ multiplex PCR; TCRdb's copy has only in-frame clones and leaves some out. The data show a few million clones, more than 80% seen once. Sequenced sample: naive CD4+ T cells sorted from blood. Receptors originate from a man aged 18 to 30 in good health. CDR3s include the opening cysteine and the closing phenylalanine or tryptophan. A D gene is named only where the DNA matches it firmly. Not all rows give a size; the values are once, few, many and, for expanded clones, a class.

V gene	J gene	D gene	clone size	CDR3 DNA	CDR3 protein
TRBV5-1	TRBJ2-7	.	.	TGCGCCAGCGGGACTGGGGCCACCCCCTCCGAGCAGTACTTC	CASGTGATPSEQYF
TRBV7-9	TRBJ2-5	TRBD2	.	TGTGCCAGCAGCCCCGGACTAGGTCTAGCGGAGACCCAGTACTTC	CASSPGLGLAETQYF
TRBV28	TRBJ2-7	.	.	TGTGCCAGCAGTTTCTCCCCCCCAGGGTCCCACGAGCAGTACTTC	CASSFSPPGSHEQYF
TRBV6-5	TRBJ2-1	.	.	TGTGCCAGCAGTTTTCTAGGGAACAATGAGCAGTTCTTC	CASSFLGNNEQFF
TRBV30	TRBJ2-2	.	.	TGTGCCTGGAGTGTACTACCACTAGCTAACACCGGGGAGCTGTTTTTT	CAWSVLPLANTGELFF
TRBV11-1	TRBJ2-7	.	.	TGTGCCAGCAGCTACCACTGGGGGCCTGTCGTAGAGCAGTACTTC	CASSYHWGPVVEQYF
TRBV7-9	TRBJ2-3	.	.	TGTGCCAGCAGCTTCGGCGGGGGCAAACGGGGAGATACGCAGTATTTT	CASSFGGGKRGDTQYF
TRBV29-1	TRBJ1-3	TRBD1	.	TGCAGCGTCCGAGCGACAGGGACAGGGAGTGGAAACACCATATATTTT	CSVRATGTGSGNTIYF
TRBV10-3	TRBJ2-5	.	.	TGTGCCATCAGCGGAGTTCCTAGTCAAGAGACCCAGTACTTC	CAISGVPSQETQYF
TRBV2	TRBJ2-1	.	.	TGTGCCAGCAGTGAGCGGACCCCCCTAGGGAAGTTCTTC	CASSERTPLGKFF
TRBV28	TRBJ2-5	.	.	TGTGCCAGCAGTTTAACCCGGCTGGGGGGGCCGGAGACCCAGTACTTC	CASSLTRLGGPETQYF
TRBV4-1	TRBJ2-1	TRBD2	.	TGCGCCAGCAGCCAAGATCTTACTAGCGTCGACAATGAGCAGTTCTTC	CASSQDLTSVDNEQFF
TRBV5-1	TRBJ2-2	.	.	TGCGCCAGCAGCCCCTTACGGGGATTCACCGGGGAGCTGTTTTTT	CASSPLRGFTGELFF
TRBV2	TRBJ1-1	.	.	TGTGCCAGCAGTCCCGGGAGGGGGGCCCGAGCTTTCTTT	CASSPGRGARAFF
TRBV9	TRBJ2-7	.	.	TGTGCCAGCAGCGTAGGGCAGGCGGAAGATCGGCAGTACTTC	CASSVGQAEDRQYF
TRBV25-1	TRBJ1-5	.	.	TGTGCCAGCAGTGAGGCAGGGCAGCAGCCCCAGCATTTT	CASSEAGQQPQHF
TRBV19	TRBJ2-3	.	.	TGTGCCAGTAGTATAGGTCCCCCCGGGGGCACAGATACGCAGTATTTT	CASSIGPPGGTDTQYF
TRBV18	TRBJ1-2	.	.	TGTGCCAGCTCACCCGCCCCGGGGAAGGACTATGGCTACACCTTC	CASSPAPGKDYGYTF
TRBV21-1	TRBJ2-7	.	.	TGTGCCAGCAGCTACCGGGAGGCCAAATACGAGCAGTACTTC	CASSYREAKYEQYF
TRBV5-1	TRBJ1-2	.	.	TGCGCCAGCAGCTTGGATGACAGGAGGGGAGGTGGCTACACCTTC	CASSLDDRRGGGYTF
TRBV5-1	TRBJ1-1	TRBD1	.	TGCGCCAGCAGCCCGAGACAGGGGGCGTTGGTCACTGAAGCTTTCTTT	CASSPRQGALVTEAFF
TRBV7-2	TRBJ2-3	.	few	TGTGCCAGCAGCTTCTACACAGATACGCAGTATTTT	CASSFYTDTQYF
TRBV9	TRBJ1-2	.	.	TGTGCCAGCAGCGTAGGCACATCGGGGGGGATATATGGCTACACCTTC	CASSVGTSGGIYGYTF
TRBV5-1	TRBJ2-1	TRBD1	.	TGCGCCAGCAGCTTGGGCGGACAGGCCTCCAATGAGCAGTTCTTC	CASSLGGQASNEQFF
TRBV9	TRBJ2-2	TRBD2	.	TGTGCCACCGGGACTAGCGGGAGCGGGGGGCCCGGGGAGCTGTTTTTT	CATGTSGSGGPGELFF
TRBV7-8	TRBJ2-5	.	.	TGTGCCAGCAGCTTAGCGGGTTGGGGGGAGCTGGAGACCCAGTACTTC	CASSLAGWGELETQYF
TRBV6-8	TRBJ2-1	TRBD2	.	TGTGCCAGCAGTTACCCTGGACTAGCGGGAGGGGAGGTATACAATGAGCAGTTCTTC	CASSYPGLAGGEVYNEQFF
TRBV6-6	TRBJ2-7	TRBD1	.	TGTGCCAGCAGCCGACCGGGACAGGGGGCATCCGAGCAGTACTTC	CASSRPGQGASEQYF
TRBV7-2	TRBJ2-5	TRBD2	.	TGTGCCAGCAGCCGTCCTAGCGGGGGGCCTCGGGAGACCCAGTACTTC	CASSRPSGGPRETQYF
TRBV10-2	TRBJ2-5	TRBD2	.	TGCGCCAGCAGTGAGGCTAGCGGGGGGGCGTTAACCCAGTACTTC	CASSEASGGALTQYF
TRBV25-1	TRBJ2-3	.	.	TGTGCCAGCAGTGAAACGGGGAGCACAGATACGCAGTATTTT	CASSETGSTDTQYF
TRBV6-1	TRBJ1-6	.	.	TGTGCCAGCAGTGAACACAGGGTGAGGAATTCACCCCTCCACTTT	CASSEHRVRNSPLHF
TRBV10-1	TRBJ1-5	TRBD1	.	TGCGCCAGCTTGCGACAGGGAGGAAACAATCAGCCCCAGCATTTT	CASLRQGGNNQPQHF
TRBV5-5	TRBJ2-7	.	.	TGTGCCAGCAGCCGCCCCGGACAGCCCTACGAGCAGTACTTC	CASSRPGQPYEQYF
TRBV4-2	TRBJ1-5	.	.	TGTGCCAGCAGCCAAGAGGGCCCAGGCCAAAATAGCAATCAGCCCCAGCATTTT	CASSQEGPGQNSNQPQHF
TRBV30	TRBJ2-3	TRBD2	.	TGTGCCTGCGGACTAGCGGGGGGGCAGGAAGATACGCAGTATTTT	CACGLAGGQEDTQYF
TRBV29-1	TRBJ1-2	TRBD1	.	TGCAGCGTTCGAGAGAGGGGGCAGGATTATGGCTACACCTTC	CSVRERGQDYGYTF
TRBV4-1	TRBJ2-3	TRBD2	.	TGCGCCAGCAGCCAAGTTCTAGCGGGGGTCCGACGACTATCTCACACAGATACGCAGTATTTT	CASSQVLAGVRRLSHTDTQYF
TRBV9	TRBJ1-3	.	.	TGTGCCAGCAGCGGGATGACAATAGGAAACACCATATATTTT	CASSGMTIGNTIYF
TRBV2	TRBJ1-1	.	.	TGTGCCAGCAGTGAATTCTGGGGCACTGAAGCTTTCTTT	CASSEFWGTEAFF
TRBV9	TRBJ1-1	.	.	TGTGCCAGCAGCTCAGCTGAGGGGTCGTGGACTGAAGCTTTCTTT	CASSSAEGSWTEAFF
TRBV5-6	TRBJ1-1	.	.	TGTGCCAGCAGCTTCAACAGGGCCAGCATTGAAGCTTTCTTT	CASSFNRASIEAFF
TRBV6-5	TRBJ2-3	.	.	TGTGCCAGCAGTTACCTGGGGATGGATAGCACAGATACGCAGTATTTT	CASSYLGMDSTDTQYF
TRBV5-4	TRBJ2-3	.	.	TGTGCCAGCAGCTTGATCACAGATACGCAGTATTTT	CASSLITDTQYF